A selection of T cell receptor beta chains follows, all from one sample in a study of early T cells in non-severe SARS-CoV-2 infection. TCRdb used MiXCR to reprocess the 5' RACE reads, holding one entry per CDR3 protein. This table holds about 90,000 distinct CDR3 sequences, 9.5% to 15% found once. The sequencing used whole blood, collected at baseline. Receptors originate from an adult who was a healthcare worker with PCR-confirmed SARS-CoV-2 infection or an uninfected control (not recorded which). Each CDR3 is given with its conserved first and last residue.

v_gene	j_gene	CDR3aa
TRBV5-4	TRBJ2-7	CASSSPSRQYF
TRBV20-1	TRBJ2-7	CSARSVLEGSYEQYF
TRBV7-2	TRBJ2-1	CASSFEGTRLGNEQFF
TRBV14	TRBJ2-7	CASSQDRRNRETSSYEQYF
TRBV18	TRBJ1-1	CASSRLTGGGEAFF
TRBV6-5	TRBJ2-3	CASSLAGGTTDTQYF
TRBV6-1	TRBJ2-7	CASSSRDHTYEQYF
TRBV19	TRBJ2-3	CASTWAQTSTDTQYF
TRBV27	TRBJ2-4	CASTQTGTAKNIQYF
TRBV7-8	TRBJ2-2	CASSLGRLNTGELFF
TRBV11-2	TRBJ2-2	CASSSHTGELFF
TRBV6-5	TRBJ1-2	CASSYRPTGGFSVASGYTF
TRBV11-2	TRBJ2-2	CASSRRQALTTGELFF
TRBV5-6	TRBJ2-3	CASSGGLAGGPRDTQYF
TRBV7-8	TRBJ2-7	CASTSPQEQYF
TRBV12-3/TRBV12-4	TRBJ2-5	CASSSGLAGGRGTQYF
TRBV20-1	TRBJ2-7	CSAVGRGQVNYEQYF
TRBV12-3/TRBV12-4	TRBJ2-6	CASSPPRVTGANVLTF
TRBV6-5	TRBJ2-1	CASSSRTTSSYNEQFF
TRBV3-1	TRBJ2-5	CASSQMTSGRQTQYF
TRBV2	TRBJ1-1	CASNPILTREAFF
TRBV20-1	TRBJ1-6	CSARDRVSNSPLHF
TRBV19	TRBJ2-1	CASSILQGARWNEQFF
TRBV28	TRBJ2-2	CASSSTGANTGELFF
TRBV5-4	TRBJ1-4	CASSLNQGIEKLFF
TRBV14	TRBJ2-5	CASSQESGSVTQYF
TRBV6-5	TRBJ1-6	CASSYGWGLSSPLHF
TRBV4-1	TRBJ1-2	CASSLGITPGTGTSYGYTF
TRBV7-2	TRBJ2-1	CASSLPAGGPRQFF
TRBV2	TRBJ1-2	CASSETGQAWGGYTF
TRBV20-1	TRBJ2-5	CSARGHKQETQYF
TRBV6-2/TRBV6-3	TRBJ2-7	CASSYYGSYEQYF
TRBV7-3	TRBJ2-1	CASSLILGNEQFF
TRBV27	TRBJ2-3	CASSLVNTDTQYF
TRBV7-9	TRBJ2-3	CASSMTHDTQYF
TRBV7-3	TRBJ2-3	CASSLSGARGDTQYF
TRBV21-1	TRBJ2-7	CASSKAEGRPYEQYF
TRBV6-5	TRBJ2-5	CASSSGGFQETQYF